This T cell receptor (beta chain) was observed in a study of blood T cell repertoires in COVID-19. Authors' methods: Estimated nucleated cell counts came from reference gene primer amplification. Libraries were prepared by immunoSEQ multiplex PCR; TCRdb keeps only in-frame clonotypes and omits some of them. V and J calls plus clone size are reproduced from that table; the DNA served to infer D and trimming. The sample lists 180,000 or so clones, about 89% occurring once. This clone was counted between two and nine times. Sequencing was carried out using peripheral blood. This clonotype was sampled from a man aged 35 to 55 with acute or convalescent COVID-19.

CDR3 amino acids: CASSRMTGGADEQFF. CDR3 coding DNA: TGCGCCAGCAGCCGCATGACCGGAGGGGCGGATGAGCAGTTCTTC. The rearrangement joins TRBV4-3 to TRBJ2-1; D possibly corresponds to TRBD2 (6 bases). Germline V gene lookup returns CDR1 LGHNA and CDR2 YSLEER. The CDR3 loop spans 15 amino acids. Trimming pared 4 bases from V and 8 bases from J, leaving 18 bases between.